This T cell receptor (beta chain) was captured by sequencing in a study of T-cell reconstitution after alpha-beta-depleted transplantation in children. Whole-study findings and limits: As was reported, about two months after transplant, alpha-beta T cells came from several hundred expanded graft clones. A year post-transplant, T-cell counts and diversity derived mostly from newly produced T cells.

Deletions cut 5 bases from V and 2 bases from J, with 17 bases between. The CDR3 length is 16 residues. Germline V lookup: CDR1 SGHTA, CDR2 FQGNSA. Unique molecular identifiers were incorporated when the TCRbeta library was constructed. One entry per CDR3 protein, called by TCRdb with MiXCR from the PCR reads. The table includes some 200,000 distinct CDR3 sequences, 5.5% to 7% detected once. Concerning this clonotype: Its antigen remains unidentified.

Sequencing was performed on PBMCs, taken before TCRalphabeta/CD19-depleted stem cell transplant. The receptor comes from a boy aged 2 to 10 with acute lymphoblastic leukemia, due to receive a stem cell transplant. This chain uses TRBV7-2 with TRBJ2-3; maybe TRBD2 (6 bases). CDR3 amino acids: CASSQTRAGNTDTQYF. The CDR3, as DNA: TGTGCCAGCAGCCAAACCCGGGCGGGAAACACAGATACGCAGTATTTT.